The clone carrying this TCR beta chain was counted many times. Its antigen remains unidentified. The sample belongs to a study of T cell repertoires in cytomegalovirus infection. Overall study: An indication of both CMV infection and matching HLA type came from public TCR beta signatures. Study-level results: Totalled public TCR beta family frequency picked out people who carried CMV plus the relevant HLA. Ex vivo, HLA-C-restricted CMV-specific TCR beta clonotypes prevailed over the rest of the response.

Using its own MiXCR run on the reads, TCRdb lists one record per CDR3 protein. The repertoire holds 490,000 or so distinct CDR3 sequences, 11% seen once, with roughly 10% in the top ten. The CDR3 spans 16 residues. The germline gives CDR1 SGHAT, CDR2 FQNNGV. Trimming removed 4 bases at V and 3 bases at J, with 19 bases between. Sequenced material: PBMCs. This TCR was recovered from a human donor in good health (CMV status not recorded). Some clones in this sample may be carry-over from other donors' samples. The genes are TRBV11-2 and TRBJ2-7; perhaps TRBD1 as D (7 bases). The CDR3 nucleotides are TGTGCCAGCAGCTCCCAGGAGGGGGCTATGCTCTACGAGCAGTACTTC. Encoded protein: CASSSQEGAMLYEQYF.